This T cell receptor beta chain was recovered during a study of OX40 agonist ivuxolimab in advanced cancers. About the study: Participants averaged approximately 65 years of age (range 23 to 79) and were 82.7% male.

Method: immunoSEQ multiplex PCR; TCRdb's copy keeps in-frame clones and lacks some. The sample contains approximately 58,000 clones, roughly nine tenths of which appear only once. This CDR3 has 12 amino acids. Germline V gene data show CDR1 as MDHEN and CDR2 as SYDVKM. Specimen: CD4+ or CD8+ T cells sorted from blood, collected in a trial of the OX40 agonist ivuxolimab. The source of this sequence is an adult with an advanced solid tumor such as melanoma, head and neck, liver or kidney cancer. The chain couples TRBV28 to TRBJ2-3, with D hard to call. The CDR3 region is CAIARAMDTQYF. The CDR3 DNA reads TGTGCTATCGCTAGGGCCATGGATACGCAGTATTTT.